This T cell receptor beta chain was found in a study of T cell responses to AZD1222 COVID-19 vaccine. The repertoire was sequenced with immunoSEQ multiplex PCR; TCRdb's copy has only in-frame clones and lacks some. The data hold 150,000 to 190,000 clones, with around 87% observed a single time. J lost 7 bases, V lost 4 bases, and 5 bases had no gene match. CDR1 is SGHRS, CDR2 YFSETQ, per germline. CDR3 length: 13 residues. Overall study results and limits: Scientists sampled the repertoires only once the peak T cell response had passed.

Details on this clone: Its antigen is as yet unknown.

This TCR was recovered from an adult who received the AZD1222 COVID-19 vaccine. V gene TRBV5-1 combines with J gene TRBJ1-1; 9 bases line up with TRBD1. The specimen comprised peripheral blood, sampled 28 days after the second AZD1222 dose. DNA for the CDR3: TGCGCCAGCAGCCAATCGGACAGGGGTGAAGCTTTCTTT. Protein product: CASSQSDRGEAFF. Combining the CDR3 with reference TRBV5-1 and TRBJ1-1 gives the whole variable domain KAGVTQTPRYLIKTRGQQVTLSCSPISGHRSVSWYQQTPGQGLQFLFEYFSETQRNKGNFPGRFSGRQFSNSRSEMNVSTLELGDSALYLCASSQSDRGEAFFGQGTRLTVV.